One sample yielded the 24 T cell receptor beta chains listed below, sequenced in a study of STAT5B mutations in CD4+ large granular lymphocyte leukemia. Measured with immunoSEQ multiplex PCR; TCRdb has only the in-frame clones, and not every one. This sample has 31,000 or so clones, with approximately 88% found just once. The specimen was CD4+ T cells from blood buffy coats. The receptors derive from a human donor in good health.

The chain carries TRBV15 and TRBJ1-4, with TRBD1 as a possible D gene (5 bases). The CDR3 runs 14 residues. CDR1 LNHNV and CDR2 YYDKDF come from the germline V gene (reference sequence). V gave up 5 bases and J gave up 8 bases, with 15 bases separating them. CDR3 residues: CATSPGGSFEKLFF. The DNA for the CDR3 is TGTGCCACCAGCCCCGGGGGGTCGTTCGAAAAACTGTTTTTT.

The CDR3 spells CASSSAGAPYEQYF. CDR3 DNA: TGTGCCAGCAGTTCTGCGGGGGCGCCCTACGAGCAGTACTTC. The chain is built from TRBV9 and TRBJ2-7, with a weak D call TRBD2 (7 bases). V was clipped by 5 bases and J by 2 bases, with 14 bases between them. The CDR3 length is 14 residues. Germline loops: CDR1 SGDLS, CDR2 YYNGEE.

The chain links TRBV19 to TRBJ2-7; D is uncertain. The CDR3 is 14 amino acids. Germline-derived CDR1 and CDR2 are LNHDA and SQIVND (reference sequence). V lost 6 bases, J lost 3 bases, and 15 bases lay in between. The CDR3 coding sequence is TGTGCCAGTAGCAACCAGATAACCAACTACGAGCAGTACTTC. Amino acids: CASSNQITNYEQYF.

CDR3 region: CASSLLGEQFF. The CDR3 DNA reads as TGTGCCAGCAGTTTACTAGGGGAGCAGTTCTTC. The chain has TRBV28 and TRBJ2-1; no clear D. Germline V gene data show CDR1 as MDHEN and CDR2 as SYDVKM. The length of the CDR3 is 11 residues. V dropped 2 bases and J dropped 10 bases, with 6 bases sitting between them.

The J gene is TRBJ1-5, the V gene TRBV19; tentatively, D is TRBD1 (6 bases). Between the trimmed V and J ends, which lost 8 bases and 8 bases, there was a span of 16 bases. CDR3 length: 13 residues. In germline, CDR1 is LNHDA, CDR2 SQIVND (reference sequence). CDR3 sequence reads: CASSPGGGEPQHF. The CDR3 nucleotides read TGTGCCAGTTCTCCGGGAGGGGGTGAGCCCCAGCATTTT.

This clone came up once. In nucleotides, the CDR3 is TGTGCCAGCTCACCACCAGCGGGAGTTTCTGGGGCCAACGTCCTGACTTTC. This codes for CASSPPAGVSGANVLTF. V is TRBV18 and J is TRBJ2-6; 8 nucleotides agree with TRBD2. With 0 bases clipped from V and 1 base from J, the junction kept 2 bases outside the gene matches. In germline, CDR1 is KGHSH, CDR2 LQKENI. This CDR3 has 17 residues.

V is TRBV15 and J is TRBJ2-3, with unresolved D. Trimming took 0 bases from V and 6 from J, leaving 4 bases between them. The CDR3 is 12 amino acids. Germline CDR1 is LNHNV and CDR2 is YYDKDF (reference sequence). The CDR3 bases are TGTGCCACCAGCAGAGAGGCGGATACGCAGTATTTT. Translating it yields CATSREADTQYF.

The rearrangement joins TRBV5-6 to TRBJ1-2; D uncertain. The CDR3 is made up of 15 amino acids. V lost 5 bases to trimming and J lost 3 bases, with 17 bases between them. The V gene's germline CDR1 is SGHDT and CDR2 YYEEEE. The chain's CDR3 is CASSFQSLLDYGYTF. The CDR3 region has the DNA TGTGCCAGCAGTTTTCAGAGTCTACTCGACTATGGCTACACCTTC.

A few counts support this clone. The rearrangement links TRBV19 to TRBJ1-5; D perhaps matches TRBD1 (5 bases). V lost 3 bases and J 4 bases, leaving 7 bases between the germline ends. CDR3 size: 13 residues. Germline V gene data show CDR1 as LNHDA and CDR2 as SQIVND (reference sequence). The DNA of the CDR3 is TGTGCCAGTAGTATTGGGGGGAATCAGCCCCAGCATTTT. Protein product: CASSIGGNQPQHF.

The gene calls are TRBV11-3 and TRBJ2-1; D unresolved. CDR1 is SGHNT and CDR2 is YENEEA in the germline V gene. The V end was cut by 2 bases, the J end by 5 bases, with 7 bases between. The CDR3 consists of 13 residues. For the CDR3, the DNA is TGTGCCAGCAGCTTATCCACCAACAATGAGCAGTTCTTC. Amino acids: CASSLSTNNEQFF. The full variable domain, in which reference TRBV11-3 and TRBJ2-1 provide the parts outside the CDR3, is EAGVVQSPRYKIIEKKQPVAFWCNPISGHNTLYWYLQNLGQGPELLIRYENEEAVDDSQLPKDRFSAERLKGVDSTLKIQPAELGDSAVYLCASSLSTNNEQFFGPGTRLTVL.

The chain combines TRBV9 with TRBJ2-1; the D call may be TRBD1 or TRBD2 (5 bases each). Germline V gene lookup returns CDR1 SGDLS and CDR2 YYNGEE. The CDR3 sequence is 19 residues long. Trimming took 4 bases from V and 9 from J, leaving 32 bases between them. The CDR3 DNA is TGTGCCAGCAGCCCCCGGGTGGCAGGGAGTCTCGTTAAGGGCCGTGAGCAGTTCTTC. It is translated as CASSPRVAGSLVKGREQFF.

The chain combines TRBV9 with TRBJ2-5; 7 nucleotides line up with TRBD2. Germline V gene sequence: CDR1 SGDLS, CDR2 YYNGEE. The CDR3 consists of 15 residues. V lost 4 bases and J lost 2; bases outside the gene matches: 8. DNA for the CDR3: TGTGCCAGCAGCCCAGTGGGACTACCTCAAGAGACCCAGTACTTC. Residues: CASSPVGLPQETQYF.

J is TRBJ2-7 and V is TRBV11-3; D ambiguous. The CDR3 has 15 residues. Germline lookup yields CDR1 SGHNT and CDR2 YENEEA. V was clipped by 1 base and J by 0 bases, with 10 bases between them. The CDR3 DNA follows: TGTGCCAGCAGCTTAGGCCAGGCAGTCTCCTACGAGCAGTACTTC. It codes for CASSLGQAVSYEQYF.

The J gene is TRBJ1-5, the V gene TRBV6-5; 7 bases are shared with TRBD1. V shed 6 bases and J 9 bases; nucleotides not matched to a gene: 11. The germline V gene encodes CDR1 MNHEY and CDR2 SVGAGI. This CDR3 has 14 amino acids. CDR3 bases: TGTGCCAGCAGCAGCGACAGGGCCAATGGGCCCCAGCATTTT. This encodes CASSSDRANGPQHF.

The chain recombines TRBV9 with TRBJ2-1, with D hard to call. The CDR3 extends over 13 amino acids. Per germline, CDR1 SGDLS and CDR2 YYNGEE. With 4 bases removed from V and 7 bases from J, the gap between germline ends came to 12 bases. CDR3 residues: CASSPPLRNEQFF. In nucleotides, the CDR3 is TGTGCCAGCAGCCCACCTTTAAGAAATGAGCAGTTCTTC.

The rearrangement links TRBV28 to TRBJ2-4; D may match TRBD1 or TRBD2 (6 bases each). The germline CDR1 and CDR2 sequences are MDHEN and SYDVKM. The CDR3 runs 16 residues. The V end lost 3 bases, the J end lost 0 bases, and 12 bases lay between the germline ends. The CDR3 region is CASSFDRRGAKNIQYF. DNA of the CDR3: TGTGCCAGCAGTTTCGACAGGCGGGGAGCCAAAAACATTCAGTACTTC.

This chain joins TRBV29-1 and TRBJ2-1; the match to TRBD2 covers 7 bases. V shed 6 bases, J shed 7 bases, and the junction held 12 bases outside the gene matches. CDR3 length equals 14 residues. The germline V gene encodes CDR1 SQVTM and CDR2 ANQGSEA. CDR3 residues: CSVSRPGGINEQFF. CDR3 DNA sequence: TGCAGCGTCAGTCGGCCGGGAGGTATAAATGAGCAGTTCTTC.

CDR3 loop: CASSLDRVNEKLFF. CDR3 bases: TGTGCCAGCAGTTTGGACAGGGTGAACGAAAAACTGTTTTTT. This chain joins TRBV28 and TRBJ1-4; 8 nucleotides line up with TRBD1. The CDR3 covers 14 residues. J gave up 8 bases and V 3 bases, and 5 bases lay outside the gene matches. In germline, CDR1 is MDHEN, CDR2 SYDVKM. Drawing the rest from reference TRBV28 and TRBJ1-4, the complete variable domain is DVKVTQSSRYLVKRTGEKVFLECVQDMDHENMFWYRQDPGLGLRLIYFSYDVKMKEKGDIPEGYSVSREKKERFSLILESASTNQTSMYLCASSLDRVNEKLFFGSGTQLSVL.

The chain carries TRBV7-2 and TRBJ2-7; TRBD2 matches at 10 bases. Germline assignment: CDR1 SGHTA and CDR2 FQGNSA. J was trimmed by 4 bases and V by 6 bases; bases with no gene match: 6. This CDR3 spans 14 amino acids. As DNA, the CDR3 is TGTGCCAGCAGACCTAGCGGGAGTCGGTACGAGCAGTACTTC. Encoded protein: CASRPSGSRYEQYF.

The chain has TRBV5-1 and TRBJ1-1; TRBD1 aligns across 7 bases. The CDR3 extends over 13 amino acids. CDR1 SGHRS and CDR2 YFSETQ come from the germline V gene. Losses at the gene ends were 4 bases for V and 3 bases for J; bases not matched to a gene: 3. The CDR3 sequence is CASSRTGDTEAFF. DNA of the CDR3: TGCGCCAGCAGCAGAACAGGGGACACTGAAGCTTTCTTT.

The V gene is TRBV6-5, the J gene TRBJ2-2; no clear D gene. The CDR3 runs 15 residues. Germline V gene sequence: CDR1 MNHEY, CDR2 SVGAGI. Trimming stripped 0 bases from V and 3 bases from J, with 8 bases between. In DNA form, the CDR3 reads TGTGCCAGCAGTTACTCGCCAGGATACACCGGGGAGCTGTTTTTT. Translating gives CASSYSPGYTGELFF.

The V call is TRBV9, the J call TRBJ2-1, with a tentative D call TRBD2 (5 bases). Germline V gene lookup returns CDR1 SGDLS and CDR2 YYNGEE. Trimming cost V 1 base and J 6 bases, with 14 bases left between them. There are 15 residues in the CDR3. The CDR3 DNA reads as TGTGCCAGCAGCGTACCGGGATCGGTACGCAATGAGCAGTTCTTC. This translates into CASSVPGSVRNEQFF. The variable domain in full, completed from reference TRBV9 and TRBJ2-1, reads DSGVTQTPKHLITATGQRVTLRCSPRSGDLSVYWYQQSLDQGLQFLIQYYNGEERAKGNILERFSAQQFPDLHSELNLSSLELGDSALYFCASSVPGSVRNEQFFGPGTRLTVL.

CDR3 DNA: TGTGCCAGCAGCCCCCCCCTTCCAGAGAGCTCCTACAATGAGCAGTTCTTC. Its protein product is CASSPPLPESSYNEQFF. The chain carries TRBV21-1 and TRBJ2-1. TRBV21-1 is given as a pseudogene. This CDR3 region has 17 residues.

DNA of the CDR3: TGTGCCAGCAGCTTGGGGGGACAGCCCCAAGCTTTCTTT. Protein: CASSLGGQPQAFF. This chain links TRBV5-6 with TRBJ1-1; 7 bases align to TRBD1. CDR1 SGHDT and CDR2 YYEEEE come from the germline V gene. J lost 9 bases, V lost 0 bases, and 5 bases had no gene match. The CDR3 runs to 13 residues.